This TCR beta chain derives from a study of control samples from healthy donors and cancer patients. The CDR3 has 13 residues. CDR1 SGHKS and CDR2 YYEKEE come from the germline V gene (reference sequence). The germline V and J ends were trimmed by 4 bases and 5 bases, with 13 bases remaining between them. TCRdb's copy holds only in-frame clones and misses some; the assay was immunoSEQ multiplex PCR. The data show approximately 220,000 clones, 90% to 95% seen once. Sample: blood. This clonotype was sampled from a man aged 45-65 years in good health. The chain joins TRBV5-5 to TRBJ2-7; D is possibly TRBD2 (5 bases). The CDR3 here is CASSQPTIHEQYF. CDR3 sequence (DNA): TGTGCCAGCAGCCAACCGACTATACACGAGCAGTACTTC.